The clone carrying this T cell receptor (beta chain) was found many times. Germline V gene sequence: CDR1 LGHDT, CDR2 YNNKEL (reference sequence). This CDR3 is 16 amino acids long. Losses at the gene ends were 2 bases for V and 4 bases for J; bases not matched to a gene: 10. Regions amplified from RNA transcripts were the TCR beta CDR3 regions. The TCR CDR3 first-round RT-PCR relied on the HTBI primer set. MiXCR, run by TCRdb on the multiplex PCR reads, gives a single entry per CDR3 protein. This sample has some 270,000 distinct CDR3 sequences, with roughly 13% found just once. This sample was taken from a study of T cells in Graves' hyperthyroidism and ophthalmopathy. On the study more broadly: At initial diagnosis, before any treatment had begun, peripheral blood was obtained.

The sequence derives from a woman aged 40 to 50 with Graves' hyperthyroidism. This rearrangement joins TRBV3-1 to TRBJ2-7; 8 nucleotides agree with TRBD2. Sequenced material: blood. DNA of the CDR3: TGTGCCAGCAGCCAACGGGTTGTAGCGGGAATATACGAGCAGTACTTC. It codes for CASSQRVVAGIYEQYF.